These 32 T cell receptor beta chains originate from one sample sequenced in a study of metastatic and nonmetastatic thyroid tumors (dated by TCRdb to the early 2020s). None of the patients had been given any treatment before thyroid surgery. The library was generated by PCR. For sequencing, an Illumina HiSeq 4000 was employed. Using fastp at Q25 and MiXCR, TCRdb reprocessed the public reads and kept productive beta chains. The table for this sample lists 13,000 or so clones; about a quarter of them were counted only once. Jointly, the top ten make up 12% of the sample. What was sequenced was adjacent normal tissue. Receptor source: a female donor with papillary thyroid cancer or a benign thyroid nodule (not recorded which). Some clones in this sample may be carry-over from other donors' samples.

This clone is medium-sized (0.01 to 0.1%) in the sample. CDR3 bases: TGTGCCAGCAGTATCACAGGGGGAGGCAAAAACATTCAGTACTTC. Translated: CASSITGGGKNIQYF. The chain links TRBV6-1 to TRBJ2-4, with TRBD1 identical over 8 bases. This CDR3 comprises 15 residues. The germline gives CDR1 MNHNS, CDR2 SASEGT. The trim removed 5 bases at V and 3 bases at J, leaving 6 bases unmatched.

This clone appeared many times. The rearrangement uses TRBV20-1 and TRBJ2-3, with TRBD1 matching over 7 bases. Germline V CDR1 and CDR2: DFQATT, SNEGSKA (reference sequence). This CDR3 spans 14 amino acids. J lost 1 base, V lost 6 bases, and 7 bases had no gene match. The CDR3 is CSAEDRVGTDTQYF. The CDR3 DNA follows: TGCAGTGCAGAAGACAGGGTCGGCACAGATACGCAGTATTTT.

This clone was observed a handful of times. CDR3: CASSYDLTDTQYF. The CDR3 DNA is TGTGCCAGCAGTTACGACCTCACAGATACGCAGTATTTT. The chain employs TRBV6-2 or TRBV6-3 and TRBJ2-3; D not resolved. The CDR3 is made up of 13 amino acids. CDR1 is MNHEY and CDR2 is SVGEGT in the germline V gene. Trimming took 2 bases from V and 2 from J, leaving 5 bases between them.

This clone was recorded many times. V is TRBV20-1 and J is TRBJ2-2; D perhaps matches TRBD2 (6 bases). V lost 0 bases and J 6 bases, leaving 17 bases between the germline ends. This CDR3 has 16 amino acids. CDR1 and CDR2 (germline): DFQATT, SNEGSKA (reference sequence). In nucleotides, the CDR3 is TGCAGTGCTAGAGATCGCTCAGGCGGGAAGGCCGGGGAGCTGTTTTTT. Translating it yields CSARDRSGGKAGELFF.

The chain's CDR3 is CASSPRWGGGNYNEQFF. As DNA, the CDR3 is TGTGCCAGCAGCCCTCGTTGGGGCGGGGGGAATTACAATGAGCAGTTCTTC. The V call is TRBV11-1, the J call TRBJ2-1, with 8 bases aligning to TRBD2. The V gene's germline CDR1 is SGHAT and CDR2 FQDESV (reference sequence). The CDR3 extends over 17 amino acids. The junction had 13 bases not matched to a gene; V was cut back by 5 bases and J by 4 bases.

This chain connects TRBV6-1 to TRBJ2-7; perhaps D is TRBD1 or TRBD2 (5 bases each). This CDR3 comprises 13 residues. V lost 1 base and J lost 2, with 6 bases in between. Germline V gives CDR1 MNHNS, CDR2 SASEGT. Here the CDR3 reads CASSEGGTYEQYF. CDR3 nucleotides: TGTGCCAGCAGTGAAGGGGGGACCTACGAGCAGTACTTC.

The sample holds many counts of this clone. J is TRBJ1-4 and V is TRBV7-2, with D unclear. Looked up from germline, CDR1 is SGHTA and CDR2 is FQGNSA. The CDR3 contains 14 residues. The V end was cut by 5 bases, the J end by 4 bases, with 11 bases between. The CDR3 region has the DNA TGTGCCAGCAGCCTGGGTGCGGGTAATGAAAAACTGTTTTTT. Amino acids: CASSLGAGNEKLFF.

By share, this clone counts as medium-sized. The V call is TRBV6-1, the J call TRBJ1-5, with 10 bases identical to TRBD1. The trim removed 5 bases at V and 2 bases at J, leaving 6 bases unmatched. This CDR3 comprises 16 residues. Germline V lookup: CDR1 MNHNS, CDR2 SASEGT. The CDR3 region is CASSRQGAVGNQPQHF. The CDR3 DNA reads TGTGCCAGCAGTCGACAGGGGGCGGTTGGCAATCAGCCCCAGCATTTT.

CDR3 in amino acids: CASSTQGAGGYEQYF. CDR3 nucleotide sequence: TGTGCCAGCAGTACCCAGGGAGCGGGAGGGTACGAGCAGTACTTC. The V and J genes are TRBV27 and TRBJ2-7, with TRBD2 matching over 10 bases. The CDR3 consists of 15 residues. Per the germline V gene, CDR1 is MNHEY and CDR2 is SMNVEV (reference sequence). Trimming removed 5 bases from V and 4 bases from J; junction bases left unmatched: 8.

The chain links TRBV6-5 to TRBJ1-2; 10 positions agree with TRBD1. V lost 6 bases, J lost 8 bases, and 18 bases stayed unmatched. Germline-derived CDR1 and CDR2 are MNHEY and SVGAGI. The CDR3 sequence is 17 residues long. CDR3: CASSHSPKGQGVAGYTF. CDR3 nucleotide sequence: TGTGCCAGCAGCCACTCACCCAAAGGACAGGGGGTTGCAGGCTACACCTTC.

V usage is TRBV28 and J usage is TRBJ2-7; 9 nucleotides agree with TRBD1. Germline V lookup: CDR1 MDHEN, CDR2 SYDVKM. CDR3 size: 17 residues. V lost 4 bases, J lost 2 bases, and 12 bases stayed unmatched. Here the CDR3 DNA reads TGTGCCAGCAGTTACCAGAAGGGACAGGGAATACCCTACGAGCAGTACTTC. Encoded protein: CASSYQKGQGIPYEQYF.

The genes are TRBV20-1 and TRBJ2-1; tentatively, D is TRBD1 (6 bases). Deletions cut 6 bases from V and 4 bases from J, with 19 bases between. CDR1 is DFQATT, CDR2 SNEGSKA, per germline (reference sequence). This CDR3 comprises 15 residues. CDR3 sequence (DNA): TGCAGTGCGGCACAAAACGGAGGACAGTACAATGAGCAGTTCTTC. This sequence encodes CSAAQNGGQYNEQFF.

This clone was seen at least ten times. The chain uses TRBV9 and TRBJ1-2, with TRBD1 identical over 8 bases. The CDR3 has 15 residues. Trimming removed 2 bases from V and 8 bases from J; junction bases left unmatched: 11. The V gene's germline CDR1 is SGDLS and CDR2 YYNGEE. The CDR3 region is CASSVKTGEGIGYTF. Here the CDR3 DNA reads TGTGCCAGCAGCGTCAAGACAGGGGAGGGAATCGGCTACACCTTC.

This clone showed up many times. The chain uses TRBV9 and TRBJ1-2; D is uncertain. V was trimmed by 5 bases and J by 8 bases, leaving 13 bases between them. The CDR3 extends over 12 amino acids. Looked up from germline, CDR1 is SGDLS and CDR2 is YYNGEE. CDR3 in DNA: TGTGCCAGCAGAGACGAGGAGGTGGGCTACACCTTC. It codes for CASRDEEVGYTF.

The CDR3 coding sequence is TGTGCCAGCAGCTTAACTTCTGACTCCTACAATGAGCAGTTCTTC. Encoded protein: CASSLTSDSYNEQFF. This sequence joins TRBV7-3 and TRBJ2-1, with D hard to call. The CDR3 spans 15 residues. V shed 0 bases and J shed 0 bases, with 6 bases lying between them. CDR1 is SGHTA, CDR2 FQGTGA, per germline.

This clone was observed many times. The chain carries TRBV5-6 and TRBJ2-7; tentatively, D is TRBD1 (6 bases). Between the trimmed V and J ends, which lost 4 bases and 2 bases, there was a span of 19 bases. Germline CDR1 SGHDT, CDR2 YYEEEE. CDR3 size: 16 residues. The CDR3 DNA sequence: TGTGCCAGCAGCCCTCCGAACGGGACAAAGGCCTACGAGCAGTACTTC. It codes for CASSPPNGTKAYEQYF.

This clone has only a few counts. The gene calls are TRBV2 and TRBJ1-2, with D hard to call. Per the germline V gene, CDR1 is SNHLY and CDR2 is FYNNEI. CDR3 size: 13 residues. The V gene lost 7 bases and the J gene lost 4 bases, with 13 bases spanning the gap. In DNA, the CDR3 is TGTGCCAGCACCCTCCTCGGCCCCTATGGCTACACCTTC. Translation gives CASTLLGPYGYTF.

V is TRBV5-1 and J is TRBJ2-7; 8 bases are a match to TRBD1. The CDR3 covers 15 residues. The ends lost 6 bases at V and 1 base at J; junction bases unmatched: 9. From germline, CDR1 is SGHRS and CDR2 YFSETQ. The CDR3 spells CASIRPDRGSYEQYF. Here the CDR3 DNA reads TGCGCCAGCATCCGTCCTGACAGGGGATCCTACGAGCAGTACTTC.

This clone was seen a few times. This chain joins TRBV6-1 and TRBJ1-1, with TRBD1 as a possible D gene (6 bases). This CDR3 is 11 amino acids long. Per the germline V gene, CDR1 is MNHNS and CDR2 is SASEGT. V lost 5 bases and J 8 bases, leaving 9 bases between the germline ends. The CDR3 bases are TGTGCCAGCAGTAGGGACAACGAAGCTTTCTTT. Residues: CASSRDNEAFF.

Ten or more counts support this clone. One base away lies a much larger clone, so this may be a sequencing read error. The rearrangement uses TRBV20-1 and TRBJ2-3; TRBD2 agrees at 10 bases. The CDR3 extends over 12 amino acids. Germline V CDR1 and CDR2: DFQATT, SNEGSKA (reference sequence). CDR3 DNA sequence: TGTAGCGGGGGGCGCCGATCAGATACGCAGTATTTT. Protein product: CSGGRRSDTQYF.

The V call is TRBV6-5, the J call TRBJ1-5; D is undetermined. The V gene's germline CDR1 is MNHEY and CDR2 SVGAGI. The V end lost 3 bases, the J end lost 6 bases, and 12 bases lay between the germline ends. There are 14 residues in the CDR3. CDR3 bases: TGTGCCAGCAGTTATACGAGCCCTAGTCAGCCCCAGCATTTT. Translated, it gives CASSYTSPSQPQHF.

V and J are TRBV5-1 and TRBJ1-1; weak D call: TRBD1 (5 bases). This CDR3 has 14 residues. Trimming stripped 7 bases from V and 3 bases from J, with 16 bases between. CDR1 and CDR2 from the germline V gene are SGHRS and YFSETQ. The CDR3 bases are TGCGCCAGCGGCGTCGAGGGGTTGGACACTGAAGCTTTCTTT. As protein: CASGVEGLDTEAFF.

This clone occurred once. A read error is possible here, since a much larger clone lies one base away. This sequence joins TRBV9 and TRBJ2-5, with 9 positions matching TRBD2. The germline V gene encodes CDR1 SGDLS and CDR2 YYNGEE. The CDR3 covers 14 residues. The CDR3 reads CASDGGLAGETHYF. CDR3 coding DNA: TGTGCCAGCGATGGGGGACTAGCTGGAGAGACCCATTACTTC.

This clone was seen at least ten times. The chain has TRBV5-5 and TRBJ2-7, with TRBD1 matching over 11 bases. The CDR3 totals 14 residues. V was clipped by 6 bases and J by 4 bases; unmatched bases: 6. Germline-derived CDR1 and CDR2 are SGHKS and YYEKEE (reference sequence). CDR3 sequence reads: CASIPGQGVYEQYF. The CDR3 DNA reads TGTGCCAGCATCCCGGGACAGGGGGTGTACGAGCAGTACTTC.

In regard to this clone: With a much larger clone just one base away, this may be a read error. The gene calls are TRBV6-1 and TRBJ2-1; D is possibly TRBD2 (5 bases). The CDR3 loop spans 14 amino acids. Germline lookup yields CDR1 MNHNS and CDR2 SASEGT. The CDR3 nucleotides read TGTGCCAGCAGTGCTAGCAGCTCCTACAGTGAGCAGTTCTTC. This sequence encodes CASSASSSYSEQFF.

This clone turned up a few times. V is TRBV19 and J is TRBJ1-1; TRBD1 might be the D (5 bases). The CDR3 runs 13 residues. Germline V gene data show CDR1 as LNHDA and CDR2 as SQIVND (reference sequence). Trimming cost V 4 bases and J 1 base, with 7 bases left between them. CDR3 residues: CASSRDWNTEAFF. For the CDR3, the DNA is TGTGCCAGTAGTAGGGACTGGAACACTGAAGCTTTCTTT.

CDR3 protein: CASSQEVSDRGARLGTEAFF. CDR3 DNA sequence: TGTGCCAGCAGCCAAGAGGTCTCTGACAGGGGCGCTCGGCTAGGGACTGAAGCTTTCTTT. The gene calls are TRBV14 and TRBJ1-1; 8 nucleotides match TRBD1. CDR1 SGHDN and CDR2 FVKESK come from the germline V gene. After removal of 0 bases from V and 5 bases from J, the junction contained 20 bases not matched to a gene. The CDR3 runs to 20 residues.

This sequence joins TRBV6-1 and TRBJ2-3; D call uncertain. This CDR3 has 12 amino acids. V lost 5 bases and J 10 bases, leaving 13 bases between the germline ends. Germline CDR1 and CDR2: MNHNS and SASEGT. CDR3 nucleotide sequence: TGTGCCAGCAGTCCATCTCTGACGGCGCAGTATTTT. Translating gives CASSPSLTAQYF.

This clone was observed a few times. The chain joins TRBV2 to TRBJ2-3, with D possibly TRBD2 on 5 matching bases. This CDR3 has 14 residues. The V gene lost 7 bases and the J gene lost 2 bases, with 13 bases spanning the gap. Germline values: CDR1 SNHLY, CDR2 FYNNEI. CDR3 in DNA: TGTGCCAGCATGTTAGCCGGGATCACAGATACGCAGTATTTT. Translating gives CASMLAGITDTQYF. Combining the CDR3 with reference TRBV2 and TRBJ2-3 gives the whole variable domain EPEVTQTPSHQVTQMGQEVILRCVPISNHLYFYWYRQILGQKVEFLVSFYNNEISEKSEIFDDQFSVERPDGSNFTLKIRSTKLEDSAMYFCASMLAGITDTQYFGPGTRLTVL.

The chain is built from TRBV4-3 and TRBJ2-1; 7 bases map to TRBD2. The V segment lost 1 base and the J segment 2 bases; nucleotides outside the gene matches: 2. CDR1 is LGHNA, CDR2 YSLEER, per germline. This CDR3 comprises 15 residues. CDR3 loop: CASSQGRGAYNEQFF. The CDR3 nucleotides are TGCGCCAGCAGCCAAGGCCGGGGGGCCTACAATGAGCAGTTCTTC.

The CDR3 DNA reads TGCAGTGCTATCGGTACCCTTCGCGTCAATGAGCAGTTCTTC. Translation: CSAIGTLRVNEQFF. V and J are TRBV20-1 and TRBJ2-1, with unresolved D. The CDR3 extends over 14 amino acids. Germline CDR1 and CDR2: DFQATT and SNEGSKA (reference sequence). V lost 4 bases, J lost 6 bases, and 16 bases lay in between.

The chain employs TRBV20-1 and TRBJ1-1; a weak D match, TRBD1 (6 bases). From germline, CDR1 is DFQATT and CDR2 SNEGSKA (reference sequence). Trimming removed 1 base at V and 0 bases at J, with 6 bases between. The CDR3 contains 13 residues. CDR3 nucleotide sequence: TGCAGTGCTAGAGGGACAGTGAACACTGAAGCTTTCTTT. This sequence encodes CSARGTVNTEAFF.